Listed here are 15 T cell receptor beta chains from one sample, sequenced in a study of beta chain features in type 1 diabetes. The isolated RNA, all of it, was reverse transcribed, so expressed TCRB transcripts were what got sequenced. Clones were sequenced by immunoSEQ multiplex PCR, and TCRdb holds only the in-frame ones, with some missing. The sample includes about 270,000 clones, approximately 14% of them seen just once. The sequenced material came from naive CD4+ T cells from blood. These receptors were obtained from a woman in her thirties or forties in good health.

This clone was recorded a few times. The chain uses TRBV19 and TRBJ2-1; the D gene is possibly TRBD2 (5 bases). Germline CDR1 LNHDA, CDR2 SQIVND (reference sequence). The CDR3 loop spans 17 amino acids. V was shortened by 4 bases and J by 1 base, with 17 bases between the two germline ends. In DNA, the CDR3 is TGTGCCAGTAGTACCCCGGAGTTGCAGCGGTCCTACAATGAGCAGTTCTTC. Its translation is CASSTPELQRSYNEQFF.

V is TRBV5-1 and J is TRBJ1-2, with 9 bases aligning to TRBD1. The length of the CDR3 is 17 residues. J gave up 3 bases and V 0 bases, and 9 bases lay outside the gene matches. Germline lookup yields CDR1 SGHRS and CDR2 YFSETQ. DNA of the CDR3: TGCGCCAGCAGCTTGGGGACAGGGGCCCTAGGAGACTATGGCTACACCTTC. This encodes CASSLGTGALGDYGYTF.

The chain combines TRBV7-6 with TRBJ2-1, with TRBD2 identical over 10 bases. The CDR3 runs 15 residues. Trimming removed 2 bases from V and 4 bases from J; junction bases left unmatched: 2. CDR1 is SGHVS, CDR2 FNYEAQ, per germline. The CDR3 DNA reads as TGTGCCAGCAGCTTAACTAGCGGGACGTACAATGAGCAGTTCTTC. Protein product: CASSLTSGTYNEQFF.

The chain recombines TRBV2 with TRBJ1-4; perhaps TRBD1 as D (5 bases). CDR3 size: 12 residues. From germline, CDR1 is SNHLY and CDR2 FYNNEI. V shed 11 bases and J shed 8 bases, with 15 bases lying between them. The CDR3 spells CAGQGMREKLFF. The CDR3 region has the DNA TGTGCCGGGCAGGGAATGAGGGAAAAACTGTTTTTT.

CDR3: CASSRGLGQETQYF. The CDR3 coding sequence is TGTGCCAGCAGCCGGGGACTGGGACAAGAGACCCAGTACTTC. This rearrangement joins TRBV11-3 to TRBJ2-5, with D tentatively TRBD2 (6 bases). Trimming stripped 5 bases from V and 2 bases from J, with 12 bases between. The V gene's germline CDR1 is SGHNT and CDR2 YENEEA. This CDR3 spans 14 amino acids.

This clone was seen a few times. The chain carries TRBV7-6 and TRBJ2-7; D possibly corresponds to TRBD2 (6 bases). Trimming took off 1 base at V and 3 bases at J, with 13 bases between the two ends. This CDR3 comprises 15 residues. Germline CDR1 reads SGHVS; CDR2 reads FNYEAQ. The CDR3 protein is CASSLGREHNYEQYF. In nucleotides, the CDR3 is TGTGCCAGCAGCTTAGGGAGGGAACACAACTACGAGCAGTACTTC. Full variable domain (missing parts from reference TRBV7-6 and TRBJ2-7): GAGVSQSPRYKVTKRGQDVALRCDPISGHVSLYWYRQALGQGPEFLTYFNYEAQQDKSGLPNDRFSAERPEGSISTLTIQRTEQRDSAMYRCASSLGREHNYEQYFGPGTRLTVT.

The chain carries TRBV5-1 and TRBJ1-1; D call uncertain. This CDR3 has 13 residues. Trimming cost V 1 base and J 1 base, with 5 bases left between them. The germline V gene has CDR1 SGHRS and CDR2 YFSETQ. This CDR3 reads CASSLTENTEAFF. The CDR3 region has the DNA TGCGCCAGCAGCTTGACAGAGAACACTGAAGCTTTCTTT.

The sample holds a few counts of this clone. This chain joins TRBV27 and TRBJ2-7; 8 bases line up with TRBD1. The length of the CDR3 is 16 residues. Unmatched junction bases numbered 11, after V lost 5 bases and J lost 2 bases. Germline V gives CDR1 MNHEY, CDR2 SMNVEV (reference sequence). The CDR3 loop is CASSPGQGPLPYEQYF. The DNA of the CDR3 is TGTGCCAGCAGTCCAGGACAGGGTCCCCTACCCTACGAGCAGTACTTC.

Remarks on this clone: Other DNA sequences in this specimen translate into the identical CDR3. The chain couples TRBV7-2 to TRBJ2-5; 7 bases map to TRBD1. Germline trimming cut 6 bases from V and 1 base from J; bases unmatched to any gene: 2. Germline CDR1 SGHTA, CDR2 FQGNSA. The CDR3 spans 13 residues. The DNA for the CDR3 is TGTGCCAGCAGTCGGGACAGCCAAGAGACCCAGTACTTC. The encoded protein is CASSRDSQETQYF.

The chain employs TRBV25-1 and TRBJ1-4; unclear D gene. The CDR3 sequence is 13 residues long. The V end was cut by 8 bases, the J end by 0 bases, with 7 bases between. CDR1 and CDR2 from the germline V gene are MGHDK and SYGVNS. DNA for the CDR3: TGTGCCAGCTTGCGTGCAACTAATGAAAAACTGTTTTTT. Encoded protein: CASLRATNEKLFF.

A few counts support this clone. The V and J genes are TRBV7-8 and TRBJ1-2; TRBD1 matches at 8 bases. Germline CDR1 reads SGHVS; CDR2 reads FQNEAQ. The J segment lost 3 bases and the V segment lost 6 bases, leaving 12 bases of the junction unmatched. The CDR3 sequence is 16 residues long. The CDR3 DNA reads as TGTGCCAGCAGTACTGTAAGGGCAGGGGGCGACTATGGCTACACCTTC. This encodes CASSTVRAGGDYGYTF.

The chain combines TRBV23-1 with TRBJ1-3; D unresolved. TRBV23-1 is recorded as an ORF, its role being uncertain. The V and J ends lost 3 bases and 0 bases respectively, with 12 bases between them. This CDR3 is 16 amino acids long. CDR3 loop: CASSQVSRSSGNTIYF. DNA for the CDR3: TGCGCCAGCAGTCAGGTCTCTCGGAGCTCTGGAAACACCATATATTTT.

This clone was counted between two and nine times. This chain joins TRBV2 and TRBJ2-7; TRBD1 agrees at 11 bases. The CDR3 has 14 residues. With V trimmed by 6 bases and J by 5 bases, 6 bases remained unmatched. Germline V gene sequence: CDR1 SNHLY, CDR2 FYNNEI. The CDR3 protein is CASRERTGGDEQYF. The CDR3 region has the DNA TGTGCCAGCAGGGAACGGACAGGGGGCGACGAGCAGTACTTC.

The chain combines TRBV7-2 with TRBJ2-1; 10 bases map to TRBD1. The CDR3 runs 14 residues. From germline, CDR1 is SGHTA and CDR2 FQGNSA. The V segment lost 5 bases and the J segment 10 bases; nucleotides outside the gene matches: 8. The CDR3 spells CASSNRDRGGEQFF. The CDR3 nucleotides are TGTGCCAGCAGCAACCGGGACAGGGGTGGCGAGCAGTTCTTC.

The V and J genes are TRBV4-2 and TRBJ1-2; D gene unclear. The V end lost 0 bases, the J end lost 8 bases, and 13 bases lay between the germline ends. Germline values: CDR1 LGHNA, CDR2 YNFKEQ. The CDR3 extends over 14 amino acids. The CDR3 bases are TGTGCCAGCAGCCAAGATCAGGTACCCAGGGGCTACACCTTC. Translation: CASSQDQVPRGYTF.